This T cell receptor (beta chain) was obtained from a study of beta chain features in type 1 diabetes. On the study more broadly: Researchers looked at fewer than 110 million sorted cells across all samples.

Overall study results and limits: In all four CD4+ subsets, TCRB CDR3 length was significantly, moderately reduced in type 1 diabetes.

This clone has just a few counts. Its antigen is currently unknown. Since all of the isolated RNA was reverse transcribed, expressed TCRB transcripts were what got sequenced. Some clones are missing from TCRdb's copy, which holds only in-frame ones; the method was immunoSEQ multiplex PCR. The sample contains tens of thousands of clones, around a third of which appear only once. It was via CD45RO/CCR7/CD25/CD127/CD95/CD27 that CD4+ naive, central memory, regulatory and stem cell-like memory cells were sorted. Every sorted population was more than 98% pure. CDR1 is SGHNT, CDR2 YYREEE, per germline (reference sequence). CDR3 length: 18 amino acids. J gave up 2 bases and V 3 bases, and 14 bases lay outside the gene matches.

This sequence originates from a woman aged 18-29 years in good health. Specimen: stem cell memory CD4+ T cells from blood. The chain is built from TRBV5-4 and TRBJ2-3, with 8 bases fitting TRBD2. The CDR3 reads CASSSGGASRSSTDTQYF. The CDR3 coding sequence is TGTGCCAGCAGCTCGGGGGGGGCTAGTAGATCCTCCACAGATACGCAGTATTTT.